The clone carrying this T cell receptor (beta chain) came up a few times. Primers: 60 Vbeta forward and 13 Jbeta reverse. Using immunoSEQ multiplex PCR, the repertoire was profiled, and TCRdb retains in-frame clones only, with some absent. The sample records roughly 130,000 clones, 50% to 75% being singletons. The V gene end was trimmed by 4 bases and the J gene end by 4 bases; junction bases not matched to a gene: 7. CDR1 and CDR2 (germline): MRHNA, SNTAGT. The CDR3 sequence is 15 residues long. Likely unrecorded immune exposures existed in these nominally healthy donors. The record originates from a study of cytomegalovirus exposure and HLA in healthy donors.

The V and J genes are TRBV6-4 and TRBJ2-3, with 8 bases aligning to TRBD2. The receptor was derived from a woman between 35 and 50 years old in good health and CMV-seropositive. The specimen was PBMCs. The CDR3 protein is CASSVSGGASDTQYF. CDR3 sequence (DNA): TGTGCCAGCAGTGTTTCCGGGGGGGCTTCAGATACGCAGTATTTT.